Included here is one TCR beta chain sequence, with context. The sample carries other DNA sequences with the same CDR3. There are 13 residues in the CDR3. CDR1 is MNHNS and CDR2 is SASEGT in the germline V gene. With 1 base removed from V and 6 bases from J, the gap between germline ends came to 7 bases. TCRdb re-analyzed the PCR reads through MiXCR. Seen here are over 14,000 clones, about 3.5% observed once, and the top ten hold 25% to 30%. The entire patient cohort was treatment-naive prior to thyroid surgery. The data originate from a study of metastatic and nonmetastatic thyroid tumors. Material: tumor tissue. The gene calls are TRBV6-1 and TRBJ2-1; D is unresolved. The clonotype originates from a female donor with papillary thyroid cancer or a benign thyroid nodule (not recorded which). Some clones in this sample may be carry-over from other donors' samples. Written as DNA, the CDR3 is TGTGCCAGCAGTGAAGGTACAGTCAATGAGCAGTTCTTC. Residues: CASSEGTVNEQFF.